The 9 T cell receptor beta chains given below trace back to one sample, sequenced in a study of human T cells and chemical hapten exposure. TCRdb independently ran MiXCR on the RACE reads; one entry per CDR3 protein. The sample consists of tens of thousands of distinct CDR3 sequences, under 15% of them appearing once. Time point of the sample: patch test 3, about 24 weeks after DPC sensitization. Documented treatment: therapeutic diphenylcyclopropenone sensitization with weekly scalp DPC. Sequences were derived from whole blood, sampled in connection with sensitization to the hapten diphenylcyclopropenone (DPC). The receptor source for this set is a woman aged 50 to 60 with alopecia areata. Some clones in this sample may be carry-over from other donors' samples.

This clonotype came up a few times. This rearrangement joins TRBV12-3 or TRBV12-4 to TRBJ1-2; 7 bases match TRBD1. The CDR3 spans 13 residues. V lost 10 bases and J lost 6; bases outside the gene matches: 11. As DNA, the CDR3 is TGTGCCACCTTGACAGGGAGTTATAATGGCTACACCTTC. It yields the protein CATLTGSYNGYTF.

The J gene is TRBJ2-3, the V gene TRBV7-6, with TRBD1 matching 7 bases. This CDR3 spans 15 amino acids. Germline V CDR1 and CDR2: SGHVS, FNYEAQ. The trim removed 2 bases at V and 3 bases at J, leaving 5 bases unmatched. CDR3 DNA sequence: TGTGCCAGCAGCTTATCCCACAGGGGAACAGATACGCAGTATTTT. Encoded protein: CASSLSHRGTDTQYF.

This clonotype was counted ten times or more. V is TRBV28 and J is TRBJ1-5, with D uncertain. The V and J ends lost 2 bases and 0 bases respectively, with 8 bases between them. This CDR3 has 15 residues. The germline CDR1 and CDR2 sequences are MDHEN and SYDVKM. CDR3 bases: TGTGCCAGCAGTTTAAGAACATATAGCAATCAGCCCCAGCATTTT. Its protein is CASSLRTYSNQPQHF.

The V and J genes are TRBV11-2 and TRBJ2-2, with TRBD1 matching 8 bases. The CDR3 is made up of 15 amino acids. V shed 2 bases, J shed 5 bases, and the junction held 4 bases outside the gene matches. Looked up from germline, CDR1 is SGHAT and CDR2 is FQNNGV. The CDR3 DNA reads as TGTGCCAGCAGCTTACAGGGGGCGCGGACCGGGGAGCTGTTTTTT. It encodes CASSLQGARTGELFF.

This clonotype has just a few counts. The V and J genes are TRBV7-9 and TRBJ2-7, with 7 bases aligning to TRBD2. The germline V gene has CDR1 SEHNR and CDR2 FQNEAQ (reference sequence). After removal of 4 bases from V and 7 bases from J, the junction contained 7 bases not matched to a gene. The length of the CDR3 is 13 residues. CDR3 loop: CASSSALGGEQYF. The CDR3 DNA reads TGTGCCAGCAGCTCCGCCCTGGGGGGGGAGCAGTACTTC.

The V call is TRBV29-1, the J call TRBJ2-3; D ambiguous. Germline V gives CDR1 SQVTM, CDR2 ANQGSEA. The V gene lost 7 bases and the J gene lost 0 bases, with 11 bases spanning the gap. The CDR3 runs to 13 residues. As DNA, the CDR3 is TGCAGCGCGCCAATTAGTAGCACAGATACGCAGTATTTT. It is translated as CSAPISSTDTQYF.

In this sample, this clonotype turned up many times. The rearrangement joins TRBV11-2 to TRBJ2-2; D is unclear. There are 14 residues in the CDR3. V was cut by 4 bases and J by 3 bases, with 9 bases left in between. Germline lookup yields CDR1 SGHAT and CDR2 FQNNGV. The CDR3 reads CASSSNPDTGELFF. In nucleotides, the CDR3 is TGTGCCAGCAGCTCGAACCCGGACACCGGGGAGCTGTTTTTT. The full variable domain, its missing parts supplied by reference TRBV11-2 and TRBJ2-2, is EAGVAQSPRYKIIEKRQSVAFWCNPISGHATLYWYQQILGQGPKLLIQFQNNGVVDDSQLPKDRFSAERLKGVDSTLKIQPAKLEDSAVYLCASSSNPDTGELFFGEGSRLTVL.

This clonotype was recorded many times. The chain recombines TRBV29-1 with TRBJ2-7, with 11 nucleotides matching TRBD2. The CDR3 runs 14 residues. With 6 bases clipped from V and 1 base from J, the junction kept 5 bases outside the gene matches. Germline lookup yields CDR1 SQVTM and CDR2 ANQGSEA. CDR3 coding DNA: TGCAGCGTAGAAACTAGCGGGAGTTCCTACGAGCAGTACTTC. As protein: CSVETSGSSYEQYF.

This clonotype was counted many times. This chain connects TRBV20-1 to TRBJ1-5, with 7 bases that match TRBD1. V was pared by 0 bases and J by 11 bases, with 1 base of the junction left unmatched. The germline gives CDR1 DFQATT, CDR2 SNEGSKA (reference sequence). The CDR3 extends over 11 amino acids. In DNA, the CDR3 is TGCAGTGCTAGAGACGACAGGGCCCAGCATTTT. Its translation: CSARDDRAQHF.